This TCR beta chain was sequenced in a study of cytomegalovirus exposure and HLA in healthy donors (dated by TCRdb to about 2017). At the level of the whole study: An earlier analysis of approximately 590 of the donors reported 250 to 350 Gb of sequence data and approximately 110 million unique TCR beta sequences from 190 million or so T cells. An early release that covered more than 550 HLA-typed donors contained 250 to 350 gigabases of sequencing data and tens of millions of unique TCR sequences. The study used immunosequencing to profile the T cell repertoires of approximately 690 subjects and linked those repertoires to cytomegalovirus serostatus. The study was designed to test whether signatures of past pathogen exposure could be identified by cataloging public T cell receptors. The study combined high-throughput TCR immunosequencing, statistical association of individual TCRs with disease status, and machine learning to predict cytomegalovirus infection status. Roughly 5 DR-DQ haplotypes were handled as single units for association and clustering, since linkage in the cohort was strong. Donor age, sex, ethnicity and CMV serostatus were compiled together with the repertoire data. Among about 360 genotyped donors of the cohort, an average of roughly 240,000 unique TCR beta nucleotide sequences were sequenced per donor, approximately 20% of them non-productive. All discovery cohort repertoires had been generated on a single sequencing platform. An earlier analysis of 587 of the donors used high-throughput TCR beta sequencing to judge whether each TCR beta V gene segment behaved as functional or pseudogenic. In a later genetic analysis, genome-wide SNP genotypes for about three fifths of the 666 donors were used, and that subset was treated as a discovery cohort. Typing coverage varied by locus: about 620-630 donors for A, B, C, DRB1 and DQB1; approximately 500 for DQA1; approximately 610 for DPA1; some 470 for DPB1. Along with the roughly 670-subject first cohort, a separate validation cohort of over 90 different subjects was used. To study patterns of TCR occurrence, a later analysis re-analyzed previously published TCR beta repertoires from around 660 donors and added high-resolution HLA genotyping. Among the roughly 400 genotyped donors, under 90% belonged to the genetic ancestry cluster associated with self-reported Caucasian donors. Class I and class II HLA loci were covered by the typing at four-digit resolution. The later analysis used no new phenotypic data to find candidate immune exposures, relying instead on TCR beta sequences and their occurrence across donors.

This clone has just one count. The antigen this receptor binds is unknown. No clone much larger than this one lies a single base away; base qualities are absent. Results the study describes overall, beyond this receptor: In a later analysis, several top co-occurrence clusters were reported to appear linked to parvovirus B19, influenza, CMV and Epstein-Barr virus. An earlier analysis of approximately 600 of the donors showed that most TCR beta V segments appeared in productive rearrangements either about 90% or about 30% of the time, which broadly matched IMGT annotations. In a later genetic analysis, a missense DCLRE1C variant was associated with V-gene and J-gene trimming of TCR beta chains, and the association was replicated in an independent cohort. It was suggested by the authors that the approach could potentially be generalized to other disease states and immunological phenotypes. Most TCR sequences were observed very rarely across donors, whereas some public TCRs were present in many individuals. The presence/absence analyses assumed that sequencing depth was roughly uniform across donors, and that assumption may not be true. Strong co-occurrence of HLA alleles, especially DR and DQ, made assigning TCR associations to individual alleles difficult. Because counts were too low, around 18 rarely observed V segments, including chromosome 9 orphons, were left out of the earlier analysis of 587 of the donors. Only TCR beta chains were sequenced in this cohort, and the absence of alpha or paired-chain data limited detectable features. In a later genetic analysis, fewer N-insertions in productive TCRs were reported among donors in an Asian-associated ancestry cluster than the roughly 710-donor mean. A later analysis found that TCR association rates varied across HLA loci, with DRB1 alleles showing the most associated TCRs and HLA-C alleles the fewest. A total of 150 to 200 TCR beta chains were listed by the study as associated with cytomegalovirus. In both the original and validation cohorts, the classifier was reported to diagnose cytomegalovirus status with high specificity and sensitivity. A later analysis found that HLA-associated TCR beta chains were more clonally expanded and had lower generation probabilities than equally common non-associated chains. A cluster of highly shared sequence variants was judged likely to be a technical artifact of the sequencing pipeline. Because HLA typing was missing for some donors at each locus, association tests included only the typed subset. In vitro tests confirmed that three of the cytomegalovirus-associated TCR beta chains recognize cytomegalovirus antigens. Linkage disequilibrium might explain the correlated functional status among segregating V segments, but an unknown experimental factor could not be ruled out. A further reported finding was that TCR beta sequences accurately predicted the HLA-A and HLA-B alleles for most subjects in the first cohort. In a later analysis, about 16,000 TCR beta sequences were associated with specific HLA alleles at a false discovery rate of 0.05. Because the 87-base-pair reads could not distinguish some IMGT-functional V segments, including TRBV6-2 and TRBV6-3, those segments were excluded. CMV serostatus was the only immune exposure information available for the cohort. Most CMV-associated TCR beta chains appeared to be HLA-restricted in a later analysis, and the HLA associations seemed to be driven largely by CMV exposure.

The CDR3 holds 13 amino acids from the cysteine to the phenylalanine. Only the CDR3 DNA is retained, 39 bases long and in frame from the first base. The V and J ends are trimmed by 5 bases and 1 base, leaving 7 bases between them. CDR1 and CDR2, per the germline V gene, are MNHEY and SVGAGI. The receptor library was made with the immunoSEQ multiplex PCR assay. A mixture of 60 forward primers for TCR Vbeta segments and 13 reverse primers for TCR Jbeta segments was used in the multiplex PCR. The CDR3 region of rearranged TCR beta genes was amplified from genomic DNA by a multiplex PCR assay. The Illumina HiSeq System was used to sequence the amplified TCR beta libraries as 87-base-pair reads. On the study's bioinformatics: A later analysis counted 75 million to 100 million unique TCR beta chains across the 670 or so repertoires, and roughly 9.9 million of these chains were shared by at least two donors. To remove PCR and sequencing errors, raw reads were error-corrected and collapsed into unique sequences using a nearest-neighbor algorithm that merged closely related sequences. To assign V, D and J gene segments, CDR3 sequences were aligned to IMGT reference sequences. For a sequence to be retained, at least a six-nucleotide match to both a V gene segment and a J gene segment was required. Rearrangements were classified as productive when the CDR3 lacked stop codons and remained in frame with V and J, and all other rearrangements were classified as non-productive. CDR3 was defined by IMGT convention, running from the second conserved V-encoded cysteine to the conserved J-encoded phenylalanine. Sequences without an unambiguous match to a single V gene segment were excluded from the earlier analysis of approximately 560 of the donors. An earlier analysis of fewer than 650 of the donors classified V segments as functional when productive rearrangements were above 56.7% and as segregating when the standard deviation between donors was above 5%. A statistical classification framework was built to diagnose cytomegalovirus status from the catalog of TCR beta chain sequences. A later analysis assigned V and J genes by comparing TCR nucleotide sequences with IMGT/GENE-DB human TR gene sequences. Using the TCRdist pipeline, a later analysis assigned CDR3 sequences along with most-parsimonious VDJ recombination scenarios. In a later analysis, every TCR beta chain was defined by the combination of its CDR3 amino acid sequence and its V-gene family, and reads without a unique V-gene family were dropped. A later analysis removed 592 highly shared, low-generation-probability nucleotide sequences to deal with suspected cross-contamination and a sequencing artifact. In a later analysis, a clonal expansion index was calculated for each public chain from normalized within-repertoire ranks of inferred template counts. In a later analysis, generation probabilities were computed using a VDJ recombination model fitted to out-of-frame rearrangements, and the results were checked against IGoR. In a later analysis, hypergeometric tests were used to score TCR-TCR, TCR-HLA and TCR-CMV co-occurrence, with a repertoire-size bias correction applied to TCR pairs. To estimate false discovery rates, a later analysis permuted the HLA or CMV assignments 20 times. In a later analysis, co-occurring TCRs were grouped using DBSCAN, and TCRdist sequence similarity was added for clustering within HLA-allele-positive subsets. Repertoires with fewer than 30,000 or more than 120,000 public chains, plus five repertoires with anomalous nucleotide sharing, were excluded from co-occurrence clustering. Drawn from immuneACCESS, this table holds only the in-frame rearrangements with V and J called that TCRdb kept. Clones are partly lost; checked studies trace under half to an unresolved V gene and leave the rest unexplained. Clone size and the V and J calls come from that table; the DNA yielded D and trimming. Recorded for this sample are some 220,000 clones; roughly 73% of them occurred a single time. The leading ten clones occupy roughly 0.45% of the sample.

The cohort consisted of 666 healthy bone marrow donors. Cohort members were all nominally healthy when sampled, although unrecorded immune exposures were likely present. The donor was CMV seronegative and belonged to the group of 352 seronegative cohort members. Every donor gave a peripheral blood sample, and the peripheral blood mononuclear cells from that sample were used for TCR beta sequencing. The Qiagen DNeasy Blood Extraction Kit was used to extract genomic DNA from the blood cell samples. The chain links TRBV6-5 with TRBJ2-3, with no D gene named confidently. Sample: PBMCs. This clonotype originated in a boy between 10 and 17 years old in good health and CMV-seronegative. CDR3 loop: CASSPYGTDTQYF. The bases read TGTGCCAGCAGTCCCTACGGCACAGATACGCAGTATTTT.